Presented here are 18 T cell receptor beta chains from one specimen sequenced in a study of T cells in Graves' hyperthyroidism and ophthalmopathy. The CDR3 regions of TCR beta were amplified from RNA transcripts. A first-round RT-PCR of the TCR CDR3 used the HTBI primer set. TCRdb ran MiXCR on the multiplex PCR reads and lists one entry per CDR3 protein. The sample records about 840,000 distinct CDR3 sequences, 38% being singletons. The sample taken for sequencing was blood. The receptor set was obtained from a man aged 18 to 30 with Graves' hyperthyroidism.

The chain uses TRBV9 and TRBJ2-7, with D perhaps matching TRBD1 or TRBD2 (5 bases each). The V end was cut by 3 bases, the J end by 4 bases, with 14 bases between. The CDR3 length is 14 residues. Germline loops: CDR1 SGDLS, CDR2 YYNGEE. CDR3 amino acids: CASSARDGPYEQYF. In DNA form, the CDR3 reads TGTGCCAGCAGCGCCCGGGACGGACCGTACGAGCAGTACTTC.

Notes on this clonotype: One end of the junction fails to match germline, which may point to a read error. The rearrangement links TRBV10-2 to TRBJ1-1, with 8 bases aligning to TRBD1. This CDR3 is 17 amino acids long. CDR1 is WSHSY and CDR2 is SAAADI in the germline V gene. CDR3 in amino acids: CASSYSNGQGLNTEAFF. For the CDR3, the DNA is TGTGCCAGCAGTTACTCAAACGGACAGGGCCTGAACACTGAAGCTTTCTTT.

In this sample, this clonotype turned up a few times. The rearrangement joins TRBV20-1 to TRBJ2-7; the match to TRBD2 covers 9 bases. CDR3 length equals 15 residues. Germline V gene sequence: CDR1 DFQATT, CDR2 SNEGSKA (reference sequence). The junction had 8 bases not matched to a gene; V was cut back by 4 bases and J by 1 base. The CDR3 is CSATPPLAGSYEQYF. In DNA form, the CDR3 reads TGCAGTGCTACCCCACCTCTAGCGGGGTCCTACGAGCAGTACTTC.

The chain employs TRBV11-2 and TRBJ1-2, with D perhaps TRBD1 (6 bases). Germline CDR1 is SGHAT and CDR2 is FQNNGV. Between the trimmed V and J ends, which lost 3 bases and 3 bases, there was a span of 14 bases. The CDR3 length is 15 residues. The CDR3, as DNA: TGTGCCAGCAGCTTCGGGACGGGGGCGTACTATGGCTACACCTTC. Its protein is CASSFGTGAYYGYTF.

The chain employs TRBV20-1 and TRBJ1-2, with a weak D call TRBD1 (6 bases). The CDR3 extends over 14 amino acids. Germline V gene data show CDR1 as DFQATT and CDR2 as SNEGSKA (reference sequence). Trimming removed 3 bases at V and 3 bases at J, with 14 bases between. The CDR3 reads CSARGRRGDYGYTF. CDR3 DNA sequence: TGCAGTGCTAGGGGGAGAAGGGGGGACTATGGCTACACCTTC.

The chain carries TRBV25-1 and TRBJ1-6; D possibly corresponds to TRBD1 (6 bases). CDR3 length: 15 residues. Trimming stripped 6 bases from V and 7 bases from J, with 16 bases between. The germline V gene has CDR1 MGHDK and CDR2 SYGVNS. The CDR3 loop reads CASRPPGGGNSPLHF. CDR3 bases: TGTGCCAGCAGACCACCAGGAGGGGGGAATTCACCCCTCCACTTT. The variable domain in full, completed from reference TRBV25-1 and TRBJ1-6, reads EADIYQTPRYLVIGTGKKITLECSQTMGHDKMYWYQQDPGMELHLIHYSYGVNSTEKGDLSSESTVSRIRTEHFPLTLESARPSHTSQYLCASRPPGGGNSPLHFGNGTRLTVT.

The V gene is TRBV13, the J gene TRBJ1-2; D call uncertain. Germline CDR1 PRHDT, CDR2 FYEKMQ (reference sequence). The CDR3 covers 17 residues. V lost 5 bases, J lost 3 bases, and 22 bases lay in between. CDR3 residues: CASSPGRVLEAHYGYTF. The CDR3 DNA reads as TGTGCCAGCAGCCCGGGGAGGGTGTTAGAGGCTCACTATGGCTACACCTTC.

The sample holds a few counts of this clonotype. The chain combines TRBV5-4 with TRBJ2-2, with TRBD1 identical over 9 bases. Trimming at V came to 0 bases and at J to 4 bases, leaving 7 bases not matched to a gene. Germline CDR1 is SGHNT and CDR2 is YYREEE (reference sequence). The CDR3 is made up of 17 amino acids. The CDR3 nucleotides are TGTGCCAGCAGCTTGGAGGGGGGACAGGGTGGCACCGGGGAGCTGTTTTTT. Translation: CASSLEGGQGGTGELFF.

The V call is TRBV13, the J call TRBJ2-7; D remains unclear. V gave up 0 bases and J gave up 6 bases, with 9 bases separating them. Germline assignment: CDR1 PRHDT and CDR2 FYEKMQ (reference sequence). The CDR3 is made up of 13 amino acids. For the CDR3, the DNA is TGTGCCAGCAGCTTAGGTTCAAGCCCCGAGCAGTACTTC. Translated, it gives CASSLGSSPEQYF.

This clonotype was observed at least ten times. This rearrangement joins TRBV7-2 to TRBJ1-6; no clear D gene. Trimming removed 3 bases from V and 10 bases from J, with 7 bases in between. Per the germline V gene, CDR1 is SGHTA and CDR2 is FQGNSA. The CDR3 sequence is 12 residues long. The CDR3, as DNA: TGTGCCAGCAGCTTGGCCCCGTCACCCCTCCACTTT. This encodes CASSLAPSPLHF.

This clonotype was seen repeatedly, ten times or more. The CDR3 loop is CSVERVGGTEAFF. The CDR3, as DNA: TGCAGCGTTGAACGGGTGGGCGGCACTGAAGCTTTCTTT. This chain uses TRBV29-1 with TRBJ1-1; unclear D gene. This CDR3 comprises 13 residues. Germline loops: CDR1 SQVTM, CDR2 ANQGSEA. Trimming removed 2 bases from V and 4 bases from J, with 11 bases in between.

This chain links TRBV2 with TRBJ2-7, with a possible D match to TRBD1 (6 bases). Germline CDR1 reads SNHLY; CDR2 reads FYNNEI. V lost 5 bases, J lost 1 base, and 15 bases lay in between. This CDR3 contains 15 residues. The CDR3 region is CASSLRDTFSYEQYF. The CDR3 DNA reads as TGTGCCAGCAGTTTAAGGGACACATTTTCCTACGAGCAGTACTTC.

The chain links TRBV7-8 to TRBJ2-5; 12 positions match TRBD2. Germline-derived CDR1 and CDR2 are SGHVS and FQNEAQ. V lost 8 bases and J lost 4; bases outside the gene matches: 14. This CDR3 is 17 amino acids long. As DNA, the CDR3 is TGTGCCAGCGCGCGAGGGGGTGGACTAGCGGGAAGAGAGACCCAGTACTTC. Its protein product is CASARGGGLAGRETQYF.

Comment on this clonotype: One end of the junction varies from germline; a read error may be responsible. The V gene is TRBV10-3, the J gene TRBJ1-6; D is unresolved. Germline assignment: CDR1 ENHRY and CDR2 SYGVKD. The CDR3 has 15 amino acids. The CDR3 region has the DNA TGTGCCAGCAGTGAGAACAGAAGAGGGAATTCACCCCTCCACTTT. Its protein product is CASSENRRGNSPLHF.

The chain has TRBV16 and TRBJ1-4; no reliable D call. V shed 1 base and J shed 0 bases, with 18 bases lying between them. This CDR3 is built from 19 residues. The V gene's germline CDR1 is KGHSY and CDR2 FQNENV. This CDR3 is CASSQWASAKHATNEKLFF. For the CDR3, the DNA is TGTGCCAGCAGCCAATGGGCCAGTGCCAAACATGCAACTAATGAAAAACTGTTTTTT. The variable domain in full, with the rest retrieved from reference TRBV16 and TRBJ1-4, is GEEVAQTPKHLVRGEGQKAKLYCAPIKGHSYVFWYQQVLKNEFKFLISFQNENVFDETGMPKERFSAKCLPNSPCSLEIQATKLEDSAVYFCASSQWASAKHATNEKLFFGSGTQLSVL.

The genes are TRBV14 and TRBJ2-7, with D unresolved. Trimming removed 1 base from V and 4 bases from J, with 8 bases in between. This CDR3 comprises 13 residues. Per the germline V gene, CDR1 is SGHDN and CDR2 is FVKESK. The CDR3 coding sequence is TGTGCCAGCAGCCAAGTAACAGCTTACGAGCAGTACTTC. Translating it yields CASSQVTAYEQYF.

CDR3 bases: TGCGCCAGCAGCCAAGTCTCCAGGGCCCACGAGCAGTACTTC. As protein: CASSQVSRAHEQYF. The gene calls are TRBV4-1 and TRBJ2-7, with D possibly being TRBD1 (5 bases). Germline values: CDR1 MGHRA, CDR2 YSYEKL. The CDR3 spans 14 residues. V lost 1 base and J lost 5, with 12 bases in between.

This chain connects TRBV13 to TRBJ2-2; 9 nucleotides agree with TRBD2. Germline values: CDR1 PRHDT, CDR2 FYEKMQ (reference sequence). Trimming removed 7 bases from V and 3 bases from J; junction bases left unmatched: 12. The CDR3 is 17 residues long. Here the CDR3 DNA reads TGTGCCAGCACCCCGCGCGCTAGCGGGGACGACACCGGGGAGCTGTTTTTT. It codes for CASTPRASGDDTGELFF.